The present entry profiles one T cell receptor (beta chain) with its context. The data originate from a study of CD8 T cells in Susac syndrome. cDNA came from around 0.5 to 1 ug RNA primed by random hexamers. The amplification used immunoSEQ multiplex PCR on TCR beta CDR3; it spanned 54 Vbeta and 13 Jbeta. One entry per CDR3 protein, called by TCRdb with MiXCR from the immunoSEQ multiplex PCR reads. The sample has 80,000 or so distinct CDR3 sequences, more than 85% seen once; the top ten hold roughly 0.56%. The V end was cut by 6 bases, the J end by 8 bases, with 11 bases between. The CDR3 spans 13 residues.

The rearrangement links TRBV12-3 or TRBV12-4 to TRBJ1-6; D unresolved. The clonotype comes from a human donor with Susac syndrome. The material sequenced was CD4+ T cells from PBMCs. The CDR3 DNA is TGTGCCAGCAGCCGTCTGAGGGATTCACCCCTCCACTTT. Translating it yields CASSRLRDSPLHF.